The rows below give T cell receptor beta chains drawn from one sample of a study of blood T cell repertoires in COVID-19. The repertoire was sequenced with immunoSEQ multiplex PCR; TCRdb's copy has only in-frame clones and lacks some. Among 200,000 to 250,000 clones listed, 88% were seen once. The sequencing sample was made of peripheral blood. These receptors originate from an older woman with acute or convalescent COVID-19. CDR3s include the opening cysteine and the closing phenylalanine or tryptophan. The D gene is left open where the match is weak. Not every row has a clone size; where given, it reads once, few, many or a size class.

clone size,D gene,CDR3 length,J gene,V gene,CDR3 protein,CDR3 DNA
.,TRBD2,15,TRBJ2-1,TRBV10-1,CASSESRAGGDEQFF,TGCGCCAGCAGTGAGTCTCGAGCGGGGGGAGATGAGCAGTTCTTC
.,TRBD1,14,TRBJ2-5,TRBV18,CASSPLGGSETQYF,TGTGCCAGCTCACCCCTAGGGGGCTCGGAGACCCAGTACTTC
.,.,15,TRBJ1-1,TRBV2,CASSPPRVSSTEAFF,TGTGCCAGCAGCCCCCCCCGGGTGTCGTCCACTGAAGCTTTCTTT
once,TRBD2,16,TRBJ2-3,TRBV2,CASRRERERRTDTQYF,TGTGCCAGCAGGAGGGAGCGGGAGAGGAGGACAGATACGCAGTATTTT
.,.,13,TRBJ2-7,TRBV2,CATSDTLSYEQYF,TGTGCCACTTCGGACACCCTCTCCTACGAGCAGTACTTC
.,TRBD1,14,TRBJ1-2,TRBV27,CASSFSGQGYSYTF,TGTGCCAGCAGTTTCTCAGGACAGGGCTATAGCTACACCTTC
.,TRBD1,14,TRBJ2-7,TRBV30,CAWNPGQGVEKQYF,TGTGCCTGGAACCCGGGACAGGGCGTAGAAAAGCAGTACTTC
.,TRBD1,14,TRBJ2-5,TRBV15,CATSMGQPRETQYF,TGTGCCACCAGCATGGGACAGCCTCGGGAGACCCAGTACTTC
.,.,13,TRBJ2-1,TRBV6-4,CASSVTGLSEQFF,TGTGCCAGCAGTGTCACAGGGCTCTCTGAGCAGTTCTTC
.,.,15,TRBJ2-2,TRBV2,CASTERRGGTGELFF,TGTGCCAGCACCGAACGCAGGGGAGGGACCGGGGAGCTGTTTTTT
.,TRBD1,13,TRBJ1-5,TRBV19,CASGQGWDQPQHF,TGTGCCAGTGGACAGGGTTGGGATCAGCCCCAGCATTTT
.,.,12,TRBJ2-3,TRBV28,CASRTGTDTQYF,TGTGCCAGCAGGACTGGTACAGATACGCAGTATTTT
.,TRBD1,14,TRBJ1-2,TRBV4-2,CASSQEGQAYGYTF,TGTGCCAGCAGCCAAGAAGGACAGGCCTATGGCTACACCTTC
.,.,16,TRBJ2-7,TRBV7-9,CASSSNYPLNSYEQYF,TGTGCCAGCAGCTCCAACTACCCCCTCAACTCCTACGAGCAGTACTTC
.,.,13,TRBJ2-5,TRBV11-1,CASSSAPGETQYF,TGTGCCAGCAGTTCGGCCCCGGGAGAGACCCAGTACTTC
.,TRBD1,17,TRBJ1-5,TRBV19,CASSIDPGQGANQPQHF,TGTGCCAGTAGTATAGATCCAGGACAGGGGGCAAATCAGCCCCAGCATTTT
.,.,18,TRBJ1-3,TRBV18,CASSPITPDSTSGNTIYF,TGTGCCAGCTCACCCATTACCCCGGACAGTACCTCTGGAAACACCATATATTTT
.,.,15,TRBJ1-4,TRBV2,CASTRQATTNEKLFF,TGTGCCAGCACCCGCCAGGCAACAACTAATGAAAAACTGTTTTTT
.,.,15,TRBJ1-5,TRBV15,CATSSWTASNQPQHF,TGTGCCACCAGCTCTTGGACAGCCAGCAATCAGCCCCAGCATTTT
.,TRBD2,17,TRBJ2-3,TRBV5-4,CASKSGGLSRSTDTQYF,TGTGCCAGCAAAAGCGGGGGACTTAGCCGTAGCACAGATACGCAGTATTTT
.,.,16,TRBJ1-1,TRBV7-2,CASSLGRRVMNTEAFF,TGTGCCAGCAGCCTAGGCCGCCGGGTGATGAACACTGAAGCTTTCTTT
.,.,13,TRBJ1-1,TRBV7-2,CASNPRGSTEAFF,TGTGCCAGCAACCCCAGGGGAAGCACTGAAGCTTTCTTT
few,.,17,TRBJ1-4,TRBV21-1,CASSNVAILRFNEKLFF,TGTGCCAGCAGCAATGTAGCAATACTGAGGTTTAATGAAAAACTGTTTTTT
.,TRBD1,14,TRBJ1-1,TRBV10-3,CATGNRGGGTEAFF,TGTGCCACCGGAAACAGGGGTGGAGGAACTGAAGCTTTCTTT
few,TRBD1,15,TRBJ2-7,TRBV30,CAWSPGQASSYEQYF,TGTGCCTGGAGTCCTGGACAGGCCAGCTCCTACGAGCAGTACTTC
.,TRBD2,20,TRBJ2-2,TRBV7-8,CASSLLGLAGRFRNTGELFF,TGTGCCAGCAGCTTGTTGGGACTAGCGGGGAGATTCAGGAACACCGGGGAGCTGTTTTTT
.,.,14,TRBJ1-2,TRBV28,CASAFERPNYGYTF,TGTGCCAGCGCCTTCGAGCGTCCCAACTATGGCTACACCTTC
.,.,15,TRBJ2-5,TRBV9,CASSVDSLIQETQYF,TGTGCCAGCAGCGTAGACAGTCTTATACAAGAGACCCAGTACTTC
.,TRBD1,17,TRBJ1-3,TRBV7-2,CASSFLGQGDSGNTIYF,TGTGCCAGCAGCTTTTTGGGACAGGGAGATTCTGGAAACACCATATATTTT
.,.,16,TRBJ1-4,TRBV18,CASSPHPASTNEKLFF,TGTGCCAGCTCACCCCATCCAGCGTCAACTAATGAAAAACTGTTTTTT
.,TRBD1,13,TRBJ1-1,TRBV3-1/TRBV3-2,CASSSDRAGEAFF,TGTGCCAGCAGCTCGGACAGGGCGGGGGAAGCTTTCTTT
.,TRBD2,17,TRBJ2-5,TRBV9,CASSVGASGSLQETQYF,TGTGCCAGCAGCGTAGGGGCTAGCGGGAGTCTTCAAGAGACCCAGTACTTC
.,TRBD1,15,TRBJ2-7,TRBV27,CASSHGQGIRHEQYF,TGTGCCAGCAGTCACGGACAGGGGATAAGGCACGAGCAGTACTTC
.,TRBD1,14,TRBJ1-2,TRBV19,CASSNFGQAEGYTF,TGTGCCAGTAGTAACTTCGGACAGGCAGAGGGCTACACCTTC
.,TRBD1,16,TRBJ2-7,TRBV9,CASSVAPGQGAYEQYF,TGTGCCAGCAGCGTAGCCCCCGGACAGGGCGCCTACGAGCAGTACTTC
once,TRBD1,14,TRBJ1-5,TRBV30,CACGSGQEYQPQHF,TGTGCCTGCGGATCGGGACAGGAATATCAGCCCCAGCATTTT
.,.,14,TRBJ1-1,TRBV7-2,CASSMRGAFAEAFF,TGTGCCAGCAGCATGCGCGGGGCATTCGCTGAAGCTTTCTTT
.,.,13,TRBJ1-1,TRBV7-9,CASSLRGSTEAFF,TGTGCCAGCAGCTTAAGGGGGAGTACTGAAGCTTTCTTT
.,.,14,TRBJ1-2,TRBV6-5,CASSYAARGGGYTF,TGTGCCAGCAGTTATGCGGCCCGCGGGGGTGGCTACACCTTC
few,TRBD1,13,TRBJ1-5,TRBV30,CAWSGTGNQPQHF,TGTGCCTGGTCCGGGACAGGGAATCAGCCCCAGCATTTT
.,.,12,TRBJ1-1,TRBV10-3,CAISESGSEAFF,TGTGCCATCAGTGAGTCGGGCAGTGAAGCTTTCTTT
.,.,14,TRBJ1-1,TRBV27,CASRPSQVGTEAFF,TGTGCCAGCAGACCCTCCCAGGTTGGCACTGAAGCTTTCTTT
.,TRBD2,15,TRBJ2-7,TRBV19,CASSRGTSGKYEQYF,TGTGCCAGTAGTAGAGGGACTAGCGGGAAGTACGAGCAGTACTTC
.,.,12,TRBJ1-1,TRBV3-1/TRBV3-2,CAAQALNTEAFF,TGTGCCGCCCAGGCCCTGAACACTGAAGCTTTCTTT
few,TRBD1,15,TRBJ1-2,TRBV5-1,CASSPGQGAEGGYTF,TGCGCCAGCAGCCCCGGACAGGGGGCCGAAGGGGGCTACACCTTC
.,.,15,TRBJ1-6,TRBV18,CASSPDHQGNSPLHF,TGTGCCAGCTCACCAGATCATCAGGGGAATTCACCCCTCCACTTT
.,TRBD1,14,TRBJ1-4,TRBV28,CASRETGGSEKLFF,TGTGCCAGCAGGGAGACAGGGGGAAGTGAAAAACTGTTTTTT
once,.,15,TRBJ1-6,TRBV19,CASSAPTGGNSPLHF,TGTGCCAGTAGTGCACCGACAGGTGGTAATTCACCCCTCCACTTT
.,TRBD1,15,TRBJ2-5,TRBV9,CASSPRTGGEETQYF,TGTGCCAGCAGCCCCCGGACAGGGGGAGAAGAGACCCAGTACTTC
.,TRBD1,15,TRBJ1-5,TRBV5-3,CARSRQGHSNQPQHF,TGTGCCAGAAGCCGACAGGGGCATAGCAATCAGCCCCAGCATTTT
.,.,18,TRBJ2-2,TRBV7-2,CASSLELTVLSNTGELFF,TGTGCCAGCAGCTTAGAGCTGACAGTACTATCGAACACCGGGGAGCTGTTTTTT
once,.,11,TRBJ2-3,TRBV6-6,CASSITDTQYF,TGTGCCAGCAGCATCACAGATACGCAGTATTTT
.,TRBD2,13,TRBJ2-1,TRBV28,CASNSGMVYEQFF,TGTGCCAGCAATAGCGGGATGGTATATGAGCAGTTCTTC
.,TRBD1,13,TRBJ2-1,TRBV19,CASMGTVYNEQFF,TGTGCCAGTATGGGGACAGTCTACAATGAGCAGTTCTTC
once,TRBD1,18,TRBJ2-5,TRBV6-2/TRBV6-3,CASSYSSTRGLYQETQYF,TGTGCCAGCAGTTACTCGAGTACCAGGGGGCTCTACCAAGAGACCCAGTACTTC